The source of this T cell receptor beta chain is a study of blood T cell repertoires in COVID-19. Study-wide context: From T cells, B-cell-depleted T cells, or PBMCs came the material, which was cDNA or gDNA.

In the original processing: For nucleated cells, counts were estimated from reference gene primer amplification. Method: immunoSEQ multiplex PCR; TCRdb's copy keeps in-frame clones and lacks some. V, J and clone size are taken as reported in that table, and D and trimming were inferred from the DNA itself. Here the sample spans 140,000 or so clones, about 87% being singletons. V was trimmed by 3 bases and J by 0 bases, leaving 9 bases between them. The CDR3 has 14 amino acids. Germline V gene sequence: CDR1 SGHNT, CDR2 YYREEE (reference sequence). Residents of 24 US areas, aged about 18 to 89 years, made up the participants.

This chain links TRBV5-4 with TRBJ1-1, with D maybe TRBD1 (5 bases). The origin of this receptor is a man in his sixties who had recovered from COVID-19. Material: PBMCs or T cells enriched from blood (not recorded which). The DNA for the CDR3 is TGTGCCAGCAGCTGGCAGGGATTGAACACTGAAGCTTTCTTT. Translation: CASSWQGLNTEAFF. Full variable domain (missing parts from reference TRBV5-4 and TRBJ1-1): ETGVTQSPTHLIKTRGQQVTLRCSSQSGHNTVSWYQQALGQGPQFIFQYYREEENGRGNFPPRFSGLQFPNYSSELNVNALELDDSALYLCASSWQGLNTEAFFGQGTRLTVV.